Following are 29 T cell receptor beta chains from one sample sequenced in a study of T cells expressing NK-cell markers. TCRdb re-called the 5' RACE reads and gives one entry per CDR3 protein, without DNA. The sample's table shows a few hundred thousand distinct CDR3 sequences. Sequenced sample: blood T cells: a sorted CD56 or NKG2C T cell subset, CD4+ or CD8+ T cells, or bulk PBMC T cells (not recorded which). Receptors were obtained from a man younger than 35 in good health.

V gene TRBV20-1 combines with J gene TRBJ2-4; the D call of TRBD1 rests on TCRdb alone, since no DNA is present to check it. This CDR3 has 13 amino acids. Germline loops: CDR1 DFQATT, CDR2 SNEGSKA (reference sequence). The CDR3 loop reads CSAPGQGENIQYF.

The chain recombines TRBV9 with TRBJ2-5; the D call of TRBD1 rests on TCRdb alone, since no DNA is present to check it. Germline V gene sequence: CDR1 SGDLS, CDR2 YYNGEE. The CDR3 is 14 residues long. The CDR3 spells CASSAGDRRETQYF.

This chain links TRBV10-3 with TRBJ1-1; no DNA is available, so the TRBD1 call from TCRdb remains unchecked. Germline V CDR1 and CDR2: ENHRY, SYGVKD. The CDR3 totals 13 residues. The CDR3 region is CATTGQGDTEAFF.

The V and J genes are TRBV6-1 and TRBJ1-2; there is no DNA to check the TCRdb D call of TRBD1. Germline loops: CDR1 MNHNS, CDR2 SASEGT. The CDR3 is 15 residues long. The CDR3 loop reads CASIQGRGHLYGYTF.

The J gene is TRBJ2-1, the V gene TRBV6-5; there is no DNA to check the TCRdb D call of TRBD1. CDR1 and CDR2 (germline): MNHEY, SVGAGI. This CDR3 spans 16 amino acids. CDR3 amino acids: CASSYSPGQGYNEQFF.

The chain employs TRBV7-8 and TRBJ2-7. This CDR3 has 14 amino acids. Germline assignment: CDR1 SGHVS and CDR2 FQNEAQ. The CDR3 spells CASSLTSPYYEQYF.

The V call is TRBV4-1, the J call TRBJ2-2; TCRdb lists TRBD2, though no DNA is available to test this call. Per germline, CDR1 MGHRA and CDR2 YSYEKL. This CDR3 has 16 amino acids. CDR3 sequence: CASSQGGTASTGELFF.

This chain connects TRBV10-3 to TRBJ1-1; TCRdb's D call of TRBD1 is untestable without DNA. Germline values: CDR1 ENHRY, CDR2 SYGVKD. CDR3 size: 15 residues. CDR3 amino acids: CAISGRQGARTEAFF.

The V and J genes are TRBV7-9 and TRBJ1-4. This CDR3 is built from 15 residues. The germline V gene encodes CDR1 SEHNR and CDR2 FQNEAQ (reference sequence). CDR3 loop: CASSDVGATNEKLFF.

The genes are TRBV20-1 and TRBJ2-3; TCRdb's D gene call, TRBD2, goes unchecked for lack of DNA. Germline V lookup: CDR1 DFQATT, CDR2 SNEGSKA (reference sequence). The length of the CDR3 is 19 residues. CDR3: CSARGVGTGLAGGPDTQYF.

The chain has TRBV7-8 and TRBJ2-7. This CDR3 contains 15 residues. Germline CDR1 and CDR2: SGHVS and FQNEAQ. The CDR3 region is CASSFSGNWKYEQYF. The full variable domain, in which reference TRBV7-8 and TRBJ2-7 provide the parts outside the CDR3, is GAGVSQSPRYKVAKRGQDVALRCDPISGHVSLFWYQQALGQGPEFLTYFQNEAQLDKSGLPSDRFFAERPEGSVSTLKIQRTQQEDSAVYLCASSFSGNWKYEQYFGPGTRLTVT.

V is TRBV20-1 and J is TRBJ1-3. Germline V gives CDR1 DFQATT, CDR2 SNEGSKA (reference sequence). CDR3 length: 14 amino acids. The CDR3 reads CSARDPSRGNTIYF.

The V gene is TRBV6-1, the J gene TRBJ2-1; the TRBD2 assignment by TCRdb is unverifiable without DNA. The CDR3 is made up of 15 amino acids. Germline V gene sequence: CDR1 MNHNS, CDR2 SASEGT. CDR3 sequence: CASNIRAGGSGEQFF.

The rearrangement links TRBV18 to TRBJ2-2; TCRdb designates TRBD1, a call that cannot be tested without DNA. Germline lookup yields CDR1 KGHSH and CDR2 LQKENI. The CDR3 consists of 16 residues. This CDR3 is CASSPQDRANTGELFF.

The chain employs TRBV7-9 and TRBJ1-4; with no DNA, the TCRdb D assignment of TRBD1 cannot be verified. This CDR3 contains 14 residues. Germline V gene lookup returns CDR1 SEHNR and CDR2 FQNEAQ (reference sequence). The CDR3 region is CASTHRGMGEKLFF.

The J gene is TRBJ1-5, the V gene TRBV19. The CDR3 contains 15 residues. Germline values: CDR1 LNHDA, CDR2 SQIVND (reference sequence). The CDR3 region is CASSIGRYSNQPQHF.

The rearrangement joins TRBV10-3 to TRBJ1-5; TCRdb's D call, TRBD1, is unchecked because there is no DNA. The CDR3 totals 15 residues. Looked up from germline, CDR1 is ENHRY and CDR2 is SYGVKD. This CDR3 reads CAIRSDRGLSQPQHF.

The gene calls are TRBV20-1 and TRBJ1-5. The germline gives CDR1 DFQATT, CDR2 SNEGSKA (reference sequence). The CDR3 runs 13 residues. The CDR3 protein is CSAARTSNQPQHF.

The chain is built from TRBV18 and TRBJ1-4. The V gene's germline CDR1 is KGHSH and CDR2 LQKENI. The CDR3 runs to 14 residues. This chain's CDR3 is CASSPPSIREKLFF. Combining the CDR3 with reference TRBV18 and TRBJ1-4 gives the whole variable domain NAGVMQNPRHLVRRRGQEARLRCSPMKGHSHVYWYRQLPEEGLKFMVYLQKENIIDESGMPKERFSAEFPKEGPSILRIQQVVRGDSAAYFCASSPPSIREKLFFGSGTQLSVL.

The genes are TRBV5-1 and TRBJ1-3; TCRdb names TRBD1, which stays unverified in the absence of DNA. CDR3 length: 17 residues. In germline, CDR1 is SGHRS, CDR2 YFSETQ. CDR3 region: CASSPGPQGAQGNTIYF.

The V call is TRBV20-1, the J call TRBJ2-7; TCRdb designates TRBD1, a call that cannot be tested without DNA. This CDR3 spans 13 amino acids. Per the germline V gene, CDR1 is DFQATT and CDR2 is SNEGSKA (reference sequence). This CDR3 is CSAGRDSSYEQYF.

The chain carries TRBV6-1 and TRBJ1-2; the TRBD1 assignment by TCRdb is unverifiable without DNA. Germline lookup yields CDR1 MNHNS and CDR2 SASEGT. The CDR3 length is 15 residues. CDR3 residues: CASRRRDRGVGGYTF.

The chain joins TRBV29-1 to TRBJ2-3; TCRdb calls TRBD2, which cannot be checked without DNA. The germline gives CDR1 SQVTM, CDR2 ANQGSEA. CDR3 length: 20 residues. The CDR3 protein is CSVEPRLAGGRASSTDTQYF.

The chain joins TRBV12-3 or TRBV12-4 to TRBJ2-7. The CDR3 consists of 12 residues. The CDR3 loop is CASSFLSYEQYF.

V and J are TRBV20-1 and TRBJ2-1; TCRdb selects TRBD1, and the lack of DNA leaves this call unchecked. This CDR3 has 16 residues. Germline-derived CDR1 and CDR2 are DFQATT and SNEGSKA (reference sequence). Here the CDR3 reads CSAGWTAGVEYNEQFF.

This chain uses TRBV14 with TRBJ2-3; TCRdb's D gene call, TRBD2, goes unchecked for lack of DNA. The CDR3 is 14 amino acids. Germline V gives CDR1 SGHDN, CDR2 FVKESK. The CDR3 sequence is CASSQKGPRDTQYF.

The chain has TRBV12-3 or TRBV12-4 and TRBJ2-1; the D call from TCRdb, TRBD2, cannot be confirmed without DNA. The CDR3 totals 14 residues. The chain's CDR3 is CAIRGEGAYNEQFF.

This chain joins TRBV12-3 or TRBV12-4 and TRBJ2-1; as DNA is missing, the TRBD1 call by TCRdb cannot be tested. The CDR3 has 15 amino acids. CDR3 in amino acids: CASLGGQGAFNEQFF.

The chain employs TRBV5-1 and TRBJ2-1; the TCRdb D gene call, TRBD2, has no DNA to confirm it. This CDR3 is 18 amino acids long. Germline loops: CDR1 SGHRS, CDR2 YFSETQ. The CDR3 is CASSRLGISGRGLNEQFF.